The entry below describes one T cell receptor (beta chain). The junction departs from the called germline gene at one end, perhaps through a read error. The source of the sample is a study of blood T cells in healthy people across ages. The length of the CDR3 is 16 residues. In germline, CDR1 is MGHRA, CDR2 YSYEKL. For the second PCR, which ran for roughly 7 to 11 cycles, a sample-barcoded 5' primer and a J-beta primer mix were used. In TCRdb, the 5' RACE reads were re-called with MiXCR into one record per CDR3 protein. The repertoire holds 950,000 to 1,200,000 distinct CDR3 sequences, around two fifths seen once, with around 14% in the top ten.

The sequencing sample was made of blood. The J gene is TRBJ2-3, the V gene TRBV4-1; 10 nucleotides agree with TRBD2. This clonotype was sampled from a man younger than 35 in good health. CDR3 amino acids: CASSLRLAGITDTLYF. The CDR3, as DNA: TGCGCCAGCAGCCTTAGACTAGCGGGTATCACAGATACGCTGTATTTT.